The 15 T cell receptor beta chains reported below all come from one sample, sequenced in a study of shared clonotypes between healthy human individuals. The protocol was immunoSEQ multiplex PCR, while the TCRdb copy is restricted to in-frame clones and leaves out a portion. The table has about 480,000 clones, 79% seen once. Source material: PBMCs. All receptors derive from a woman between 40 and 55 years old in good health. Some clones in this sample may be carry-over from other donors' samples.

The rearrangement links TRBV10-3 to TRBJ1-1, with D uncertain. Germline values: CDR1 ENHRY, CDR2 SYGVKD. V was cut by 5 bases and J by 0 bases, with 7 bases left in between. There are 13 residues in the CDR3. For the CDR3, the DNA is TGTGCCATCAGTTCCGGCTTGAACACTGAAGCTTTCTTT. Its translation is CAISSGLNTEAFF.

This clone was seen only a few times. The chain is built from TRBV28 and TRBJ2-7; the D gene is possibly TRBD1 (5 bases). The CDR3 consists of 13 residues. Germline CDR1 and CDR2: MDHEN and SYDVKM. V shed 5 bases and J shed 2 bases, with 10 bases lying between them. Here the CDR3 reads CASSPQGTYEQYF. In DNA, the CDR3 is TGTGCCAGCAGTCCCCAGGGAACCTACGAGCAGTACTTC.

V and J are TRBV11-2 and TRBJ2-3; D not certain. V lost 5 bases, J lost 0 bases, and 9 bases lay in between. The germline gives CDR1 SGHAT, CDR2 FQNNGV. There are 14 residues in the CDR3. The CDR3 nucleotides read TGTGCCAGCAGCGGACGGATTAGCACAGATACGCAGTATTTT. Translated: CASSGRISTDTQYF.

The J gene is TRBJ2-7, the V gene TRBV11-3; no firm D call. V dropped 1 base and J dropped 2 bases, with 12 bases sitting between them. Germline V gene lookup returns CDR1 SGHNT and CDR2 YENEEA. CDR3 length: 15 amino acids. The CDR3 nucleotides read TGTGCCAGCAGCTTAGGTCGCGGAGCCACCTACGAGCAGTACTTC. This gives the protein CASSLGRGATYEQYF.

With regard to this clone: Other DNA sequences of this sample code for an identical CDR3. V and J are TRBV2 and TRBJ2-7, with a tentative D call TRBD1 (6 bases). Germline CDR1 reads SNHLY; CDR2 reads FYNNEI. V was shortened by 6 bases and J by 4 bases, with 10 bases between the two germline ends. The CDR3 runs 12 residues. The CDR3: CASRDRSYEQYF. CDR3 bases: TGTGCCAGCAGGGACAGATCATACGAGCAGTACTTC.

V is TRBV7-9 and J is TRBJ1-2; no clear D. V lost 1 base and J 8 bases, leaving 11 bases between the germline ends. This CDR3 has 13 residues. Germline lookup yields CDR1 SEHNR and CDR2 FQNEAQ (reference sequence). CDR3 coding DNA: TGTGCCAGCAGCTTAGAAATCGCGAGGGGCTACACCTTC. This encodes CASSLEIARGYTF.

This rearrangement joins TRBV5-8 to TRBJ2-7; D possibly corresponds to TRBD1 (5 bases). V gave up 4 bases and J gave up 4 bases, with 15 bases separating them. The CDR3 has 14 residues. Germline V CDR1 and CDR2: SGHTS, YDEGEE. The CDR3 loop reads CASSPPDISYEQYF. CDR3 DNA: TGTGCCAGCAGCCCCCCGGACATATCTTACGAGCAGTACTTC.

The chain carries TRBV29-1 and TRBJ2-3, with 8 positions matching TRBD2. CDR1 SQVTM and CDR2 ANQGSEA come from the germline V gene. Trimming took 7 bases from V and 6 from J; bases not matched to a gene: 15. The CDR3 sequence is 15 residues long. The CDR3 DNA reads TGCAGCGCCCAAACCCTTACCGCGGGGGGTGATACGCAGTATTTT. Translated, it gives CSAQTLTAGGDTQYF.

DNA of the CDR3: TGTGCCAGCAGCGCCAACCGGGCCGCGCCCTATGGCTACACCTTC. Its translation is CASSANRAAPYGYTF. The chain couples TRBV7-6 to TRBJ1-2; unclear D gene. Trimming took 5 bases from V and 4 from J, leaving 17 bases between them. Germline CDR1 and CDR2: SGHVS and FNYEAQ. This CDR3 is 15 amino acids long.

J is TRBJ1-3 and V is TRBV30; 7 positions agree with TRBD1. The CDR3 extends over 13 amino acids. Trimming took 3 bases from V and 2 from J; bases not matched to a gene: 1. Germline V CDR1 and CDR2: GTSNPN, SVGIG (reference sequence). The CDR3, as DNA: TGTGCCTGGAGCACAGGGGCTGGAAACACCATATATTTT. Its translation is CAWSTGAGNTIYF.

The chain has TRBV30 and TRBJ1-5, with 8 bases identical to TRBD1. This CDR3 spans 14 amino acids. The V gene end was trimmed by 4 bases and the J gene end by 7 bases; junction bases not matched to a gene: 9. Germline V CDR1 and CDR2: GTSNPN, SVGIG (reference sequence). The CDR3 is CAWTYSGGAQPQHF. In nucleotides, the CDR3 is TGTGCCTGGACCTACTCAGGGGGCGCGCAGCCCCAGCATTTT.

CDR3 nucleotide sequence: TGTGCCAGCTCGGAACAGGGTGGCGAGACCCAGTACTTC. The encoded protein is CASSEQGGETQYF. The chain has TRBV2 and TRBJ2-5; D is possibly TRBD1 (6 bases). The V end was cut by 8 bases, the J end by 5 bases, with 15 bases between. Germline V lookup: CDR1 SNHLY, CDR2 FYNNEI. The CDR3 extends over 13 amino acids.

This clone rates as medium-sized. The V call is TRBV2, the J call TRBJ2-1; 7 bases line up with TRBD2. This CDR3 is built from 14 residues. V was pared by 8 bases and J by 5 bases, with 9 bases of the junction left unmatched. Germline lookup yields CDR1 SNHLY and CDR2 FYNNEI. The DNA for the CDR3 is TGTGCCAGCCGGGCGGGAGCCAGCCACAATGAGCAGTTCTTC. This encodes CASRAGASHNEQFF.

The rearrangement links TRBV5-4 to TRBJ2-3; 8 nucleotides match TRBD2. CDR1 is SGHNT and CDR2 is YYREEE in the germline V gene (reference sequence). Trimming took 3 bases from V and 6 from J; bases not matched to a gene: 9. The CDR3 is 15 residues long. CDR3 amino acids: CASSSSGSRTDTQYF. CDR3 nucleotide sequence: TGTGCCAGCAGCTCTAGCGGGTCGAGGACGGATACGCAGTATTTT.

The chain carries TRBV11-2 and TRBJ2-5, with no clear D. V was cut by 4 bases and J by 7 bases, with 16 bases left in between. This CDR3 contains 14 residues. Germline CDR1 is SGHAT and CDR2 is FQNNGV. CDR3: CASSYRARSGTQYF. CDR3 nucleotides: TGTGCCAGCAGCTATAGGGCTAGATCGGGGACCCAGTACTTC.